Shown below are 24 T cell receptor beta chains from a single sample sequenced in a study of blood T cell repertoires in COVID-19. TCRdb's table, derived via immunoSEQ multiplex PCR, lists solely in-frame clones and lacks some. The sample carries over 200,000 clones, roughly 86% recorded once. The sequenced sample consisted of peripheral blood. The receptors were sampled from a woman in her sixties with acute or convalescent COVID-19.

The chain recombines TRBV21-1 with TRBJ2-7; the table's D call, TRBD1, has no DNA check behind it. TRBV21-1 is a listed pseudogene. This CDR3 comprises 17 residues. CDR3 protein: CASSIRQGMAIFVEQYF. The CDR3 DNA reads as TGTGCCAGCAGCATTCGGCAGGGTATGGCCATCTTCGTCGAGCAGTACTTC.

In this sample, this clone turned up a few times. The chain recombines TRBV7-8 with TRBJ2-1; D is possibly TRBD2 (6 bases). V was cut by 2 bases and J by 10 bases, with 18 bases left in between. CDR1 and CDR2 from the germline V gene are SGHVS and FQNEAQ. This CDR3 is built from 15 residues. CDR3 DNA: TGTGCCAGCAGCTTAAGAATGACCGGGACTCCGGAGCAGTTCTTC. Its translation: CASSLRMTGTPEQFF.

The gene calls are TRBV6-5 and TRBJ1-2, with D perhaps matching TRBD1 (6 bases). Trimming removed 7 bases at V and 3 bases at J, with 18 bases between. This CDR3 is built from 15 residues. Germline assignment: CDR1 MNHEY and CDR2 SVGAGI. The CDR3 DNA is TGTGCCAGCACCACAGGGTACCGGGGGGACTATGGCTACACCTTC. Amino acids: CASTTGYRGDYGYTF.

DNA for the CDR3: TGTGCCAGCAGCTATAGCGGGGGAGAGACCCAGTACTTC. Translated: CASSYSGGETQYF. This chain joins TRBV5-6 and TRBJ2-5; TRBD2 matches at 9 bases. CDR3 length equals 13 residues. With 3 bases clipped from V and 4 bases from J, the junction kept 1 base outside the gene matches. Germline V gene data show CDR1 as SGHDT and CDR2 as YYEEEE.

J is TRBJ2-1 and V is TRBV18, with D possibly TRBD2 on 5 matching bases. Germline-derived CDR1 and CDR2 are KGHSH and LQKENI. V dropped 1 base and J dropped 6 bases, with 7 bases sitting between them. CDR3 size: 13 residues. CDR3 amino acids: CASSPLTTNEQFF. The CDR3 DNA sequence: TGTGCCAGCTCACCACTGACTACCAATGAGCAGTTCTTC.

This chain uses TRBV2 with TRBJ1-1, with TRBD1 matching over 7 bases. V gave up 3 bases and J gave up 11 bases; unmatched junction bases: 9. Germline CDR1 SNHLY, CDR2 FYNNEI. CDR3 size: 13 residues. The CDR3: CASSDPTGLRAFF. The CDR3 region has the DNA TGTGCCAGCAGTGACCCGACAGGGCTTCGGGCTTTCTTT.

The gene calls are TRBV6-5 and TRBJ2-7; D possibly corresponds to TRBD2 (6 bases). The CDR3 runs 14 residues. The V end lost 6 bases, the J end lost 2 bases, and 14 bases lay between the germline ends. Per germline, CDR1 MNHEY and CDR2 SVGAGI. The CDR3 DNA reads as TGTGCCAGCAGCCGAACGACGGGGGCCTACGAGCAGTACTTC. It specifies CASSRTTGAYEQYF.

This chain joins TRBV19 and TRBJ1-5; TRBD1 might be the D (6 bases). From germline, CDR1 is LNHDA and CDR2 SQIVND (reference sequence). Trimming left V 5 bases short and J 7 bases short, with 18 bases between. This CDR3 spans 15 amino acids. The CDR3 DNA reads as TGTGCCAGTAGTTCACAGGGTAGGAGTTCCCAGCCCCAGCATTTT. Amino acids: CASSSQGRSSQPQHF. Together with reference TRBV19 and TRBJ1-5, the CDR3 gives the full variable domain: DGGITQSPKYLFRKEGQNVTLSCEQNLNHDAMYWYRQDPGQGLRLIYYSQIVNDFQKGDIAEGYSVSREKKESFPLTVTSAQKNPTAFYLCASSSQGRSSQPQHFGDGTRLSIL.

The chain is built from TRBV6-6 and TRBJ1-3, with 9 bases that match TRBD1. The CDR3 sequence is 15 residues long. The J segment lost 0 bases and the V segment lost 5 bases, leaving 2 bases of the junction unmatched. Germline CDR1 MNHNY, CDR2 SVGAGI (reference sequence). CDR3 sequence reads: CASSVTGGSGNTIYF. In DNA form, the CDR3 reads TGTGCCAGCAGTGTGACAGGGGGCTCTGGAAACACCATATATTTT.

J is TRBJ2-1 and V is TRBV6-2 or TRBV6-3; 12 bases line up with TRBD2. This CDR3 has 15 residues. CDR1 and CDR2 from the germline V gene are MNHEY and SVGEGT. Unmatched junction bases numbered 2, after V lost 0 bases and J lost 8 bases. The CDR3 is CASSYSTSGSYEQFF. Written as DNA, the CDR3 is TGTGCCAGCAGTTACTCGACTAGCGGGAGCTATGAGCAGTTCTTC.

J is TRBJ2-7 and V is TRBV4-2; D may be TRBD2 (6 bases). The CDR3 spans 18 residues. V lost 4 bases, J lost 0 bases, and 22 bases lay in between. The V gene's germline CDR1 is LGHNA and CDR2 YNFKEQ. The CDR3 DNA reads TGTGCCAGCAGCCTAGCCCCCAGCGGGTCTACGAGCTCCTACGAGCAGTACTTC. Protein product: CASSLAPSGSTSSYEQYF.

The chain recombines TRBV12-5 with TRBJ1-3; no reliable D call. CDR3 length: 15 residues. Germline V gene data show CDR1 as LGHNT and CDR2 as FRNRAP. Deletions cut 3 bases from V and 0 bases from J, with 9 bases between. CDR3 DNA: TGTGCTAGTGGTTTCGGGGTGCTCTCTGGAAACACCATATATTTT. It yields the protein CASGFGVLSGNTIYF.

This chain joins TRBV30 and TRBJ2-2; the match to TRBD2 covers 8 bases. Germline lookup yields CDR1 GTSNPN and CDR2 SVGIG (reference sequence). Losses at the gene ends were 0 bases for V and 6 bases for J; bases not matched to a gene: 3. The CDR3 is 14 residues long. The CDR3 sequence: CAWSVGAGAGELFF. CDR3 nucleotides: TGTGCCTGGAGTGTAGGAGCGGGGGCCGGGGAGCTGTTTTTT.

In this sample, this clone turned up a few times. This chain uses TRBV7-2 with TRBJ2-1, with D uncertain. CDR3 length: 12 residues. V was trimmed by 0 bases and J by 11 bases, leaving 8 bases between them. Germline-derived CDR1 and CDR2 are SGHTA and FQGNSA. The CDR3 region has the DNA TGTGCCAGCAGCTTAGCGCTGGGCCAGCAGTTCTTC. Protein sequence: CASSLALGQQFF.

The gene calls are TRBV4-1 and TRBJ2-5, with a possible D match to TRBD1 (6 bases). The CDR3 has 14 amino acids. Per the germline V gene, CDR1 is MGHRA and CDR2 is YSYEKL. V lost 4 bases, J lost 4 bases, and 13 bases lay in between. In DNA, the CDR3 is TGCGCCAGCAGCCCAATGGGGGCTGGAGAGACCCAGTACTTC. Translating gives CASSPMGAGETQYF.

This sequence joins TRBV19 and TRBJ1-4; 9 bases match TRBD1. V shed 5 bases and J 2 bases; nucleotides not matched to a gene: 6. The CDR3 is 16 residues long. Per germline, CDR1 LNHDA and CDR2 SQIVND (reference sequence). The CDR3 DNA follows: TGTGCCAGTAGTGCCGGGACAGGGAGGACTAATGAAAAACTGTTTTTT. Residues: CASSAGTGRTNEKLFF.

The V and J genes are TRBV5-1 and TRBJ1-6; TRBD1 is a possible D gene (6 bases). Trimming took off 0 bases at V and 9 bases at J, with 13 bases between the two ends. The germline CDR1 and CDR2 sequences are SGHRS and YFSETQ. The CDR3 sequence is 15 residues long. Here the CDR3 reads CASSLEQGRSSPLHF. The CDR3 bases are TGCGCCAGCAGCTTGGAGCAGGGGAGAAGTTCACCCCTCCACTTT.

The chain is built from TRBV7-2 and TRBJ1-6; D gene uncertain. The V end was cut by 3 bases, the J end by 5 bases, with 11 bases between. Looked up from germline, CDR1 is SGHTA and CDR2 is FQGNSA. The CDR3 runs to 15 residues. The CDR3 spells CASSFGVGNNSPLHF. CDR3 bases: TGTGCCAGCAGCTTCGGGGTCGGGAATAATTCACCCCTCCACTTT.

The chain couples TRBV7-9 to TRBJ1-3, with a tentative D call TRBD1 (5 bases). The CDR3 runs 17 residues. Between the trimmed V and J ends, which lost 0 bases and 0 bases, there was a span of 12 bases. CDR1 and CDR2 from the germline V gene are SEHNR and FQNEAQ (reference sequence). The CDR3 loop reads CASSLAGGVFSGNTIYF. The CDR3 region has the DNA TGTGCCAGCAGCTTAGCCGGGGGGGTGTTCTCTGGAAACACCATATATTTT.

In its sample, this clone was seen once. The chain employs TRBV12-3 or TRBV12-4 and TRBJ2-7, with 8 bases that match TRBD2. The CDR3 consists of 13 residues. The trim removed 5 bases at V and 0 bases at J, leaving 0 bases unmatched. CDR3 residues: CASSTSGSYEQYF. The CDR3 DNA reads TGTGCCAGCAGTACTAGCGGCTCCTACGAGCAGTACTTC.

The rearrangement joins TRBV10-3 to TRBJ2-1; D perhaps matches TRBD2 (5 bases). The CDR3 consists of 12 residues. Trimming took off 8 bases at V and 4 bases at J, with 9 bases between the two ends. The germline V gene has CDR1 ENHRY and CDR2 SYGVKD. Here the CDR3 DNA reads TGTGCCATCGGTACGGGATACAATGAGCAGTTCTTC. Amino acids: CAIGTGYNEQFF.

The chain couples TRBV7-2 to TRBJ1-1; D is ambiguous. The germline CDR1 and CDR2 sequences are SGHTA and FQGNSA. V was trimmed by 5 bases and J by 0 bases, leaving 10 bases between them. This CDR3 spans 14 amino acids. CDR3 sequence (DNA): TGTGCCAGCAGCGCCCGGGTCTTGAACACTGAAGCTTTCTTT. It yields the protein CASSARVLNTEAFF.

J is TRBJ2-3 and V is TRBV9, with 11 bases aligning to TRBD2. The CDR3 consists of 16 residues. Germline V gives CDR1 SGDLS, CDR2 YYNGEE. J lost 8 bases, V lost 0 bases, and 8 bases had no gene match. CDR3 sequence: CASSVGLAGTKSTQYF. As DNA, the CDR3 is TGTGCCAGCAGCGTAGGACTAGCGGGAACGAAATCTACGCAGTATTTT.

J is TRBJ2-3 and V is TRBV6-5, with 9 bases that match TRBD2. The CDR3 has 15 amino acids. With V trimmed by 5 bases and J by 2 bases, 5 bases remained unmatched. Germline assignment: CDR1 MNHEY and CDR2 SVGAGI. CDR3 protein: CASSTERGVTDTQYF. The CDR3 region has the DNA TGTGCCAGCAGTACTGAGCGGGGGGTCACAGATACGCAGTATTTT.